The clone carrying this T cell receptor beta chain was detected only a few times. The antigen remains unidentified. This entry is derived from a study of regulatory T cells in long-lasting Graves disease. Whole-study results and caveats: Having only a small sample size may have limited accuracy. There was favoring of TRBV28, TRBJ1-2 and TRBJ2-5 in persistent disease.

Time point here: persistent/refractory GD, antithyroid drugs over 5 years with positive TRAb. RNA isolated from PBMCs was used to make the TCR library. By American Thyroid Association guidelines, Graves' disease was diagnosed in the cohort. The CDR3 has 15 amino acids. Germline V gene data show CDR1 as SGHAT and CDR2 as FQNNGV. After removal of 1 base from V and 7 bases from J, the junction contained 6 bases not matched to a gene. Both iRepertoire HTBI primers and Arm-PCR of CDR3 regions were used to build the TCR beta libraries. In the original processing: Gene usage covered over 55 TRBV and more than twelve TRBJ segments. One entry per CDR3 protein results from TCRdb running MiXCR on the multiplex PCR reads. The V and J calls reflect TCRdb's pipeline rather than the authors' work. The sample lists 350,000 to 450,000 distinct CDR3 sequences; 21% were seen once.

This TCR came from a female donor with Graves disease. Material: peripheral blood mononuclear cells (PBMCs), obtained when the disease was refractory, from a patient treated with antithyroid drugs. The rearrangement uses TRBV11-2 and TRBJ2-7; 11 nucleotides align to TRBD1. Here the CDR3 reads CASSLGWTGGSEQYF. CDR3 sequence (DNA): TGTGCCAGCAGCTTAGGGTGGACAGGGGGCAGTGAGCAGTACTTC. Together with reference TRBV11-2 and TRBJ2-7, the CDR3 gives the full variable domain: EAGVAQSPRYKIIEKRQSVAFWCNPISGHATLYWYQQILGQGPKLLIQFQNNGVVDDSQLPKDRFSAERLKGVDSTLKIQPAKLEDSAVYLCASSLGWTGGSEQYFGPGTRLTVT.